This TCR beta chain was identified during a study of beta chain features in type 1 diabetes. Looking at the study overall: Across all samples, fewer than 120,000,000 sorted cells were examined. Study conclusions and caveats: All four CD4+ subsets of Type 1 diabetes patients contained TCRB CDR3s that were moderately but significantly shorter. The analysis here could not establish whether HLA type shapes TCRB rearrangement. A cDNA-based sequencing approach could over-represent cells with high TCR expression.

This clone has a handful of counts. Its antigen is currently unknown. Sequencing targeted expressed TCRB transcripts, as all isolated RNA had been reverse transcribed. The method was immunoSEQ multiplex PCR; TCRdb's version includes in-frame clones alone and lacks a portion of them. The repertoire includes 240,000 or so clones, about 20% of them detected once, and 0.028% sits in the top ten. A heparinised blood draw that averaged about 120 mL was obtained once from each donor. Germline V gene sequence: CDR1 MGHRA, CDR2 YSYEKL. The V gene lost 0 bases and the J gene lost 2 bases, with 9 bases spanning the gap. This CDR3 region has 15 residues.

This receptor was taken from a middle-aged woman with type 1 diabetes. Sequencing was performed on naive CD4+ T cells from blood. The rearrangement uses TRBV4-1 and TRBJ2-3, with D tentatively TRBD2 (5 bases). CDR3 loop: CASSQDAGTTDTQYF. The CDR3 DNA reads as TGCGCCAGCAGCCAAGATGCGGGCACCACAGATACGCAGTATTTT.